This T cell receptor beta chain is drawn from a study of technical replicates of blood from a handful of donors. CDR3 length equals 15 residues. Germline V gene data show CDR1 as SGHDT and CDR2 as YYEEEE. The ends lost 5 bases at V and 3 bases at J; junction bases unmatched: 10. Assay used: immunoSEQ multiplex PCR; TCRdb lists only in-frame clones, some missing. Of some 94,000 clones listed, 90% to 96% are singletons. Sequenced material: T cells isolated from PBMCs. The chain uses TRBV5-6 and TRBJ1-1; 7 bases agree with TRBD1. This TCR came from a human donor in good health. The CDR3: CASSPDRAVYTEAFF. DNA for the CDR3: TGTGCCAGCAGTCCAGACAGGGCGGTTTACACTGAAGCTTTCTTT.